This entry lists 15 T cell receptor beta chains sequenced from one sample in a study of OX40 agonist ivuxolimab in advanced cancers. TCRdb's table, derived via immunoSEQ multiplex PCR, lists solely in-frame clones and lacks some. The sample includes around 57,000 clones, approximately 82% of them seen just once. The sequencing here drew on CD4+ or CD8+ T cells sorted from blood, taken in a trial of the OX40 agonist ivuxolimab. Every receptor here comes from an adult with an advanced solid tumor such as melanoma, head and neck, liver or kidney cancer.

CDR3 in DNA: TGTGCCAGCAGCTTCGACAGTGCGAAGGAAAACATTCAGTACTTC. This translates into CASSFDSAKENIQYF. This chain uses TRBV7-9 with TRBJ2-4, with D possibly TRBD1 on 5 matching bases. Germline V gene sequence: CDR1 SEHNR, CDR2 FQNEAQ (reference sequence). V was trimmed by 3 bases and J by 5 bases, leaving 14 bases between them. The CDR3 has 15 amino acids. Based on the CDR3 plus reference TRBV7-9 and TRBJ2-4, the full variable domain is DTGVSQNPRHKITKRGQNVTFRCDPISEHNRLYWYRQTLGQGPEFLTYFQNEAQLEKSRLLSDRFSAERPKGSFSTLEIQRTEQGDSAMYLCASSFDSAKENIQYFGAGTRLSVL.

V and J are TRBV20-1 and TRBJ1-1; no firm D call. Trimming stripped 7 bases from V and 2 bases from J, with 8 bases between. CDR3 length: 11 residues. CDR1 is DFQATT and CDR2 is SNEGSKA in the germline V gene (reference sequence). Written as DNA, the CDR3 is TGCAGTGACGCTAGAAACACTGAAGCTTTCTTT. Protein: CSDARNTEAFF.

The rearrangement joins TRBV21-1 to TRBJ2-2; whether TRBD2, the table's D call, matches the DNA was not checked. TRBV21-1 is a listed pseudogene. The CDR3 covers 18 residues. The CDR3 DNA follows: TGTGCCAGCTTTAGGGGTGTAGCGGGAGGCCCGAACACCGGGGAGCTGTTTTTT. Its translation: CASFRGVAGGPNTGELFF.

The CDR3 DNA sequence: TGTGCCAGCAGCTTCAGGGGGGGGAACACCGGGGAGCTGTTTTTT. This encodes CASSFRGGNTGELFF. The chain links TRBV14 to TRBJ2-2; either TRBD1 or TRBD2 may supply D (7 bases each). Germline values: CDR1 SGHDN, CDR2 FVKESK. The V end was cut by 5 bases, the J end by 1 base, with 11 bases between. The CDR3 is made up of 15 amino acids.

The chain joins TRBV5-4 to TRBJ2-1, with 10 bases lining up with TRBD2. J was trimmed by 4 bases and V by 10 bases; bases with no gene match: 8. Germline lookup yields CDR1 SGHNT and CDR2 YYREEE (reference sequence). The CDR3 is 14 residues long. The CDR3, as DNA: TGTGCCGGCTCCCTAGCGGGAGATTACAATGAGCAGTTCTTC. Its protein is CAGSLAGDYNEQFF. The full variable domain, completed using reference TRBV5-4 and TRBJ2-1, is ETGVTQSPTHLIKTRGQQVTLRCSSQSGHNTVSWYQQALGQGPQFIFQYYREEENGRGNFPPRFSGLQFPNYSSELNVNALELDDSALYLCAGSLAGDYNEQFFGPGTRLTVL.

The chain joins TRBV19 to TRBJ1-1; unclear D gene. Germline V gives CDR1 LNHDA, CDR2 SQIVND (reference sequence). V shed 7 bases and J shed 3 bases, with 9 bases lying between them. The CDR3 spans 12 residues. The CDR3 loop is CASMSWDTEAFF. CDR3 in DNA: TGTGCCAGTATGTCATGGGACACTGAAGCTTTCTTT. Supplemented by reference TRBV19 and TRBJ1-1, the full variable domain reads DGGITQSPKYLFRKEGQNVTLSCEQNLNHDAMYWYRQDPGQGLRLIYYSQIVNDFQKGDIAEGYSVSREKKESFPLTVTSAQKNPTAFYLCASMSWDTEAFFGQGTRLTVV.

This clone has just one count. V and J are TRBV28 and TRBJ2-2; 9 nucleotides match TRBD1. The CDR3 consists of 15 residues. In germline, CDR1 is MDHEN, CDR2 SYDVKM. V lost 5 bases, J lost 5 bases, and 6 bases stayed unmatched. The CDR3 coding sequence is TGTGCCAGCAGTCGGGGACAGGGTGTAACCGGGGAGCTGTTTTTT. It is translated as CASSRGQGVTGELFF.

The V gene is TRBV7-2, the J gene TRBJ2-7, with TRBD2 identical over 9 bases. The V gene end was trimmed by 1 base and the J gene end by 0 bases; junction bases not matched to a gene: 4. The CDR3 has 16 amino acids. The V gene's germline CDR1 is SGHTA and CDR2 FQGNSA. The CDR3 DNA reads TGTGCCAGCAGCTTAGTGTCTAGCGGGACCTCCTACGAGCAGTACTTC. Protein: CASSLVSSGTSYEQYF.

The CDR3, as DNA: TGTGCCAGCAGCTTGGAGGTCAGGGCGGCGGGTGAAGCTTTCTTT. Translating gives CASSLEVRAAGEAFF. The rearrangement uses TRBV5-8 and TRBJ1-1, with a possible D match to TRBD1 (5 bases). CDR3 size: 15 residues. V was cut by 0 bases and J by 7 bases, with 16 bases left in between. From germline, CDR1 is SGHTS and CDR2 YDEGEE.

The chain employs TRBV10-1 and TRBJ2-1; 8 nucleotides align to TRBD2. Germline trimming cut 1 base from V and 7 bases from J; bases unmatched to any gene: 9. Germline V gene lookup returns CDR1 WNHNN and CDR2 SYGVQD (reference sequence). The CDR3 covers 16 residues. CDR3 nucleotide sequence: TGCGCCAGCAGTGAGTATGAGAGCGGGAGTGCAAATGAGCAGTTCTTC. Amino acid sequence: CASSEYESGSANEQFF.

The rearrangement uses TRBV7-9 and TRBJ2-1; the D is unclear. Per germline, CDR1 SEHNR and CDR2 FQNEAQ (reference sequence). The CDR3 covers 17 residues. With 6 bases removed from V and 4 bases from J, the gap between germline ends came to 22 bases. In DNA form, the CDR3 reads TGTGCCAGCAGAAACCCAACCTTAACGCAGCAGTACAATGAGCAGTTCTTC. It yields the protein CASRNPTLTQQYNEQFF.

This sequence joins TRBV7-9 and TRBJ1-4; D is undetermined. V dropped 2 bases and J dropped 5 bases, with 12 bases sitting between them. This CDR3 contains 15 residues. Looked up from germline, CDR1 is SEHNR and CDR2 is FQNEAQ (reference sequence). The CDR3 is CASSLTGQRNEKLFF. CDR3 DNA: TGTGCCAGCAGCTTAACGGGCCAACGAAATGAAAAACTGTTTTTT.

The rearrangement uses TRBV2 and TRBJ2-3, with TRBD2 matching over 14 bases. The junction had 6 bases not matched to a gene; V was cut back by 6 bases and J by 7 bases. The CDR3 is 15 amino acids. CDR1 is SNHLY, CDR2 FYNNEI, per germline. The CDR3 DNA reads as TGTGCCAGCAGGCCGACTAGCGGGAGGGCGTATACGCAGTATTTT. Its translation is CASRPTSGRAYTQYF.

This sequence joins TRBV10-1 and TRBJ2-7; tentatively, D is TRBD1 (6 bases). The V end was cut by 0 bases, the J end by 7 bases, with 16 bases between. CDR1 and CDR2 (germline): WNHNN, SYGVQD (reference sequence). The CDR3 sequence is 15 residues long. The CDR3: CASSESVDRIGEQYF. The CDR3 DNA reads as TGCGCCAGCAGTGAGTCCGTTGACAGGATCGGGGAGCAGTACTTC.

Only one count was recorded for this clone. The CDR3 here is CAITADRVGGYTF. CDR3 in DNA: TGTGCCATCACCGCGGACAGGGTGGGTGGCTACACCTTC. V usage is TRBV10-3 and J usage is TRBJ1-2; TRBD1 aligns across 8 bases. Germline V gives CDR1 ENHRY, CDR2 SYGVKD. The CDR3 has 13 amino acids. V trimming: 7 bases; J trimming: 7 bases; junction bases outside the gene matches: 8.